This T cell receptor (beta chain) was sequenced in a study of cytomegalovirus exposure and HLA in healthy donors. It was with 60 Vbeta and 13 Jbeta primers that the PCR ran. The protocol was immunoSEQ multiplex PCR, while the TCRdb copy is restricted to in-frame clones and leaves out a portion. Its table records 65,000 to 90,000 clones. With respect to this clone: What it recognizes is unknown.

General study points: Earlier results showed most TCR beta V segments being productive about 87% or about 30% of the time. Across HLA loci, a later analysis found differing TCR association rates, with DRB1 most and HLA-C fewest. As confirmed in vitro, a few CMV-associated chains were specific for CMV antigens.

Trimming removed 6 bases from V and 2 bases from J, with 13 bases in between. The germline V gene encodes CDR1 LGHNA and CDR2 YSLEER. The CDR3 consists of 15 residues. This TCR came from a female donor in good health and CMV-seropositive. The sample comprised PBMCs. The rearrangement links TRBV4-3 to TRBJ2-2; D is perhaps TRBD2 (6 bases). The CDR3 nucleotides read TGCGCCAGCAGTACCTTCGGGGGAAACACCGGGGAGCTGTTTTTT. As protein: CASSTFGGNTGELFF.